The clone carrying this T cell receptor (beta chain) was observed a few times. Its matching antigen is unknown. The source of the sample is a study of CD8+ T cells in alopecia areata. The study's findings and limits: TCR sharing across patients was less clear than in mice, possibly HLA-related. Resident alphabeta T cells of normal skin are also sequenced in scalp samples. Normal scalp had lower clonality than lesional scalp, with alopecia totalis/universalis lesions showing this most strongly.

Individuals with alopecia areata gave both lesional scalp punch biopsies and peripheral blood for collection. Extracted RNA was reverse transcribed, and the resulting cDNA served as sequencing template. Assay used: immunoSEQ multiplex PCR; TCRdb lists only in-frame clones, some missing. The sample contains under 150,000 clones, 47% of which appear only once. Germline CDR1 is SQVTM and CDR2 is ANQGSEA. There are 11 residues in the CDR3. V was clipped by 6 bases and J by 5 bases, with 10 bases between them. The chain carries TRBV29-1 and TRBJ2-5; D gene ambiguous. Sequencing was carried out using NKG2D-low CD8+ T cells sorted from blood. This receptor was obtained from a human donor with alopecia areata. The CDR3 loop reads CSVSAGETQYF. The CDR3 coding sequence is TGCAGCGTATCCGCTGGGGAGACCCAGTACTTC.